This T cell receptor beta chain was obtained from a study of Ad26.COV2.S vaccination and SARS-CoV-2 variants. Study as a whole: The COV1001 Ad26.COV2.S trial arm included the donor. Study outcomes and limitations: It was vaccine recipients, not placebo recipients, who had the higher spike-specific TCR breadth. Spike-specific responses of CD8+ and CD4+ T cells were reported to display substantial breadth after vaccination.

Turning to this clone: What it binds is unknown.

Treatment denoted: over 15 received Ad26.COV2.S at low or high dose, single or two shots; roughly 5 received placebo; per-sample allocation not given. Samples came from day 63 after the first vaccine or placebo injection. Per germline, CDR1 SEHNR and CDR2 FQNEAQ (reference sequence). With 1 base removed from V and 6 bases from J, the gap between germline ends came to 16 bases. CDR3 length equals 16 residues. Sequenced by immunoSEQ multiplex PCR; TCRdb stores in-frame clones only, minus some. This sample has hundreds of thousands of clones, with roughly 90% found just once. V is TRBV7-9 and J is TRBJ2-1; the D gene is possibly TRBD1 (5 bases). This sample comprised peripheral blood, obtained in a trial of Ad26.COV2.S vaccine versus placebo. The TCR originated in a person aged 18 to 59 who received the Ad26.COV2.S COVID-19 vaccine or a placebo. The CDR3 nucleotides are TGTGCCAGCAGCTTAGACGTCAGGGCGTTGGGCAATGAGCAGTTCTTC. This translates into CASSLDVRALGNEQFF.